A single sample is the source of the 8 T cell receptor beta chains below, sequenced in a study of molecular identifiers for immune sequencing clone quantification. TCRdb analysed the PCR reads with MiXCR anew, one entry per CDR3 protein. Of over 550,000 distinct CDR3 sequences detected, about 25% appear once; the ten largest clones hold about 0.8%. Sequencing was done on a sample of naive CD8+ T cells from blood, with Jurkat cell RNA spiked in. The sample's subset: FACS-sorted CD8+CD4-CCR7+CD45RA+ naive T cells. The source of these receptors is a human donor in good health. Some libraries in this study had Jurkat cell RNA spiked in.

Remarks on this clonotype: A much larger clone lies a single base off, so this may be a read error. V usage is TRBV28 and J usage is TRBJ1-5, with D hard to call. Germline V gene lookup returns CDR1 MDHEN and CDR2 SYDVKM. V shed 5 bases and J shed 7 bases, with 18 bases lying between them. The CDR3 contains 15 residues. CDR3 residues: CASSPRATARQPQHF. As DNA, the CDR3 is TGTGCCAGCAGTCCCAGAGCCACAGCGCGACAGCCCCAGCATTTT.

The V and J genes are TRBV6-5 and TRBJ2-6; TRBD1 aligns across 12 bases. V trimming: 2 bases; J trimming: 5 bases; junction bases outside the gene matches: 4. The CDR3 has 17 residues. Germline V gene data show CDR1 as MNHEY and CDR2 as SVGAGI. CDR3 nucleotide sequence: TGTGCCAGCAGTTACGGGACAGGGGGCGCTCGGGCCAACGTCCTGACTTTC. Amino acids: CASSYGTGGARANVLTF.

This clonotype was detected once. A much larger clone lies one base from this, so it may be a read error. The CDR3 region has the DNA TGTGCCATCAGTGAGTCGGGAGGTGGCACTGGAGCTTTCTTT. It yields the protein CAISESGGGTGAFF. The V and J genes are TRBV10-3 and TRBJ1-1; D unresolved. This CDR3 spans 14 amino acids. Germline V gene sequence: CDR1 ENHRY, CDR2 SYGVKD.

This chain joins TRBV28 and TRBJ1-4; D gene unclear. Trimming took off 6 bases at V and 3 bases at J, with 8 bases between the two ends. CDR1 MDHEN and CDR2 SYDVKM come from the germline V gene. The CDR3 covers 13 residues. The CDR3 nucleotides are TGTGCCAGCAGAGGTCAGCCTAATGAAAAACTGTTTTTT. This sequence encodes CASRGQPNEKLFF.

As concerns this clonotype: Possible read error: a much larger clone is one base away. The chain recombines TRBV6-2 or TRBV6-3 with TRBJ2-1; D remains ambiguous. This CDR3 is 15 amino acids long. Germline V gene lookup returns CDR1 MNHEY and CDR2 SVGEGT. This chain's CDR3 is CASSYDWAKNNKQFF. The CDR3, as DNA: TGTGCCAGCAGTTACGATTGGGCGAAGAACAATAAGCAGTTCTTC.

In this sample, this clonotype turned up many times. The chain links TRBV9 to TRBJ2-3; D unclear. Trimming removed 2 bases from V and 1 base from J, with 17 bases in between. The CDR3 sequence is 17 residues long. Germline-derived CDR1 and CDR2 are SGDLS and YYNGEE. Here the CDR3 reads CASSVNIASLGTDTQYF. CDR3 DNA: TGTGCCAGCAGCGTGAATATAGCTTCGTTGGGCACAGATACGCAGTATTTT.

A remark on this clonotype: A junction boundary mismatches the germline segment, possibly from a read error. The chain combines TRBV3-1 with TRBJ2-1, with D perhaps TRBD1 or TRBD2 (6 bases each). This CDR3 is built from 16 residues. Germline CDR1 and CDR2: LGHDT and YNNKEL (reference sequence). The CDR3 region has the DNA TGTGCCGGCAGCCCGGGGGCGGCTAGCTCCTACAATGAGCAGTTCTTC. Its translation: CAGSPGAASSYNEQFF.

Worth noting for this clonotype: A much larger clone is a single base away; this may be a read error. CDR3 DNA: TGTGCCAGCAGTTTACCACCCCCCTCTATACGCCACGAGCGGTACTTC. This translates into CASSLPPPSIRHERYF. V gene TRBV28 combines with J gene TRBJ2-7; D gene unclear. The CDR3 has 16 amino acids. Germline V gene sequence: CDR1 MDHEN, CDR2 SYDVKM.